The clone carrying this T cell receptor beta chain was found a few times. What it binds is unknown. The data belong to a study of post-analysis software for immune sequencing data. The germline CDR1 and CDR2 sequences are SEHNR and FQNEAQ (reference sequence). CDR3 length: 12 amino acids. The germline V and J ends were trimmed by 1 base and 11 bases, with 11 bases remaining between them. Study-wide points: When patients were compared with controls, about five TRBV segments were more frequent, TRBV5-6, TRBV5-1 and TRBV20-1 among them.

Sequencing libraries made from TCR beta cDNA carried unique molecular identifiers. With roughly 0.95 to 11 million T cells as the source, 500,000 to 650,000 cDNA molecules resulted. TCRdb passed the PCR reads through MiXCR, listing each CDR3 protein once. The sample contains around 700,000 distinct CDR3 sequences, roughly three fifths of which appear only once. Sequencing was performed on blood. The chain recombines TRBV7-9 with TRBJ1-1; no firm D call. The sequence was collected from a girl aged 2-10 years with multiple sclerosis. The CDR3: CASSLEGPPAFF. In DNA form, the CDR3 reads TGTGCCAGCAGCTTAGAGGGCCCCCCGGCTTTCTTT.